The sequence of this T cell receptor (beta chain) was determined in a study of T cell responses to AZD1222 COVID-19 vaccine. Findings of the study overall: Females outnumbered males among donors, who were mostly white British; clonal diversity was possibly underestimated. No day 14 peak samples; only post-peak repertoires were characterized. Of the AZD1222 recipients, only 5 or 6 were seropositive at baseline.

The CDR3 runs to 20 residues. Germline V gives CDR1 SGDLS, CDR2 YYNGEE. After removal of 6 bases from V and 4 bases from J, the junction contained 22 bases not matched to a gene. This clone was counted a few times. Its antigen remains unknown. Profiled with immunoSEQ multiplex PCR; TCRdb holds only in-frame clones, not every one. The top ten clones hold more than 2.5% of a sample with more than 95,000 clones, 86% of them seen once. This specimen consisted of peripheral blood, obtained 28 days after the second dose of the MenACWY control vaccine. The chain has TRBV9 and TRBJ1-6; 7 bases align to TRBD1. This receptor was taken from an adult who received the MenACWY meningococcal vaccine as a control. CDR3 in DNA: TGTGCCAGCACCCGATCGCCTGCTACGGGCAGGGGGGGATATAATTCACCCCTCCACTTT. Its protein is CASTRSPATGRGGYNSPLHF.